The rows below give T cell receptor beta chains drawn from one sample of a study of immune evolution from preneoplasia to lung adenocarcinoma. Generated by immunoSEQ multiplex PCR, the TCRdb table keeps only in-frame clones and is missing some. The top ten hold 2.5% to 3.5% of the sample, which has approximately 7,500 clones, roughly 83% seen once. Sequenced: FFPE invasive lung adenocarcinoma tissue. The receptors shown here come from a person aged 35-50 years with lung adenocarcinoma. The CDR3 runs from the conserved cysteine through the conserved F or W. A D gene is named only where the DNA matches it firmly. Size values are once, few and many counts, or a class for expanded clones, and some rows have none.

V gene,D gene,J gene,clone size,CDR3 DNA,CDR3 protein
TRBV28,-,TRBJ2-2,-,TGTGCCAGCAGTCCCCCTATCCGTACTTTGAACACCGGGGAGCTGTTTTTT,CASSPPIRTLNTGELFF
TRBV11-2,TRBD1,TRBJ1-2,-,TGTGCCAGCAGCTTAGGCGAGATTACAGGGGGCTACTATGGCTACACCTTC,CASSLGEITGGYYGYTF
TRBV11-2,-,TRBJ1-4,-,TGTGCCAGCAGCTTATACTCGGAAAAACTGTTTTTT,CASSLYSEKLFF
TRBV5-1,TRBD1,TRBJ1-6,-,TGCGCCAGCAGCCAGGGACAGGGGGTATCTCCCCCTTCACCCCTCCACTTT,CASSQGQGVSPPSPLHF
TRBV27,TRBD1,TRBJ1-1,-,TGTGCCAGCAGCGACAGGGGGCAAGCTTTCTTT,CASSDRGQAFF
TRBV7-6,-,TRBJ1-3,once,TGTGCCAGCAGCTTAGCTGGAAACACCATATATTTT,CASSLAGNTIYF
TRBV7-2,-,TRBJ1-3,-,TGTGCCAGCAGCCCGGGACAAAGTGGAAACACCATATATTTT,CASSPGQSGNTIYF
TRBV19,-,TRBJ1-5,-,TGTGCCAGTAGTTCCCGACATAGGGATAGCAATCAGCCCCAGCATTTT,CASSSRHRDSNQPQHF
TRBV6-4,TRBD2,TRBJ2-2,-,TGTGCCAGCAGTGGGACTAGCACCGGGGAGCTGTTTTTT,CASSGTSTGELFF
TRBV16,-,TRBJ1-2,once,TGTGCCAGCAGCCATCGGAGACAGGACCCCTATGGCTACACCTTC,CASSHRRQDPYGYTF
TRBV6-5,TRBD1,TRBJ1-1,-,TGTGCCAGCAGCCCCTTTAGGGACAGGAACACTGAAGCTTTCTTT,CASSPFRDRNTEAFF
TRBV6-1,TRBD1,TRBJ2-7,-,TGTGCCAGCCAGACAGGGGGGAGCAACTACGAGCAGTACTTC,CASQTGGSNYEQYF
TRBV7-8,TRBD1,TRBJ1-3,-,TGTACCAGCAGCCGACAGGGCCAGAGCTCTGGAAACACCATATATTTT,CTSSRQGQSSGNTIYF
TRBV4-1,TRBD2,TRBJ2-7,few,TGCGCCAGCAGCCAAGGGACTAGATCCTACGAGCAGTACTTC,CASSQGTRSYEQYF
TRBV28,-,TRBJ2-7,few,TGTGCCAGCAGTTCTCTTTCGGGGGCTTTCTACGAGCAGTACTTC,CASSSLSGAFYEQYF
TRBV5-1,TRBD1,TRBJ2-2,-,TGCGCCACCAGGACAGGGGACGCCGGGGAGCTGTTTTTT,CATRTGDAGELFF
TRBV7-8,TRBD1,TRBJ1-2,few,TGTGCCAGCAGCTCAAGACAGGGGTTTGCTACCTATGGCTACACCTTC,CASSSRQGFATYGYTF
TRBV7-2,-,TRBJ1-2,-,TGTGCCAGCAGTCAAACAGCGGCGACGGGCTACACCTTC,CASSQTAATGYTF
TRBV11-1,-,TRBJ2-1,few,TGTGCCAGCAGCTTAAGGTACAGGGTCAATGAGCAGTTCTTC,CASSLRYRVNEQFF
TRBV7-7,TRBD1,TRBJ2-2,few,TGTGCTAGCAGCGCCGACAGGGGGACCGGGGAGCTGTTTTTT,CASSADRGTGELFF
TRBV4-1,TRBD1,TRBJ2-2,-,TGCGCCAGCAGCCAAGCCCAGGGGGCAACGAACACCGGGGAGCTGTTTTTT,CASSQAQGATNTGELFF
TRBV13,-,TRBJ2-1,once,TGTGCCAGCAGCTTAAAACAGAACTCCTACAATGAGCAGTTCTTC,CASSLKQNSYNEQFF
TRBV7-9,-,TRBJ2-6,-,TGTGCCAGCAGCTTAGGTGAGGGCAGCGGGGCCAACGTCCTGACTTTC,CASSLGEGSGANVLTF
TRBV2,-,TRBJ1-1,-,TGTGCCAGCAGTGGAGCAGGGAGGAACACTGAAGCTTTCTTT,CASSGAGRNTEAFF
TRBV18,-,TRBJ1-6,-,TGTGCCAGCTCCCCAGGGGATTCACCCCTCCACTTT,CASSPGDSPLHF